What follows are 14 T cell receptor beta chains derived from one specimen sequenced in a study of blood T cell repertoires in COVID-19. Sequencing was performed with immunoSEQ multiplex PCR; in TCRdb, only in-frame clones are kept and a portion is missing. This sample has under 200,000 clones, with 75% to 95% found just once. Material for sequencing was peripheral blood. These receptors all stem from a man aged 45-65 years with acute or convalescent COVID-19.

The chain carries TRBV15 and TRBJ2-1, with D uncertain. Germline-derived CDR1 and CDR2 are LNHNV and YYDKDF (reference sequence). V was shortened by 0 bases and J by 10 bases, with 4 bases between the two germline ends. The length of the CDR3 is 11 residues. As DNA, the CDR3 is TGTGCCACCAGCAGAGATCAGGAGCAGTTCTTC. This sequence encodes CATSRDQEQFF. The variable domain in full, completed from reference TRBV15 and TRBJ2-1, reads DAMVIQNPRYQVTQFGKPVTLSCSQTLNHNVMYWYQQKSSQAPKLLFHYYDKDFNNEADTPDNFQSRRPNTSFCFLDIRSPGLGDTAMYLCATSRDQEQFFGPGTRLTVL.

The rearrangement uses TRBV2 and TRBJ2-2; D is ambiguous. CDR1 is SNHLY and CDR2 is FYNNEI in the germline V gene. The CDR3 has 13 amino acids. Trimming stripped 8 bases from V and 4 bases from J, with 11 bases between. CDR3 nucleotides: TGTGCCAGCTGTATCGCGGTCACCGGGGAGCTGTTTTTT. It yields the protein CASCIAVTGELFF.

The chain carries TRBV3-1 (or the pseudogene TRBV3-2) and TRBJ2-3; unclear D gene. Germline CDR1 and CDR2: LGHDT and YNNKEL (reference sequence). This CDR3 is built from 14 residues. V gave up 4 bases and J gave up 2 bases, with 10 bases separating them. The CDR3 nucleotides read TGTGCCAGCAGCCTTGGAACTAACACAGATACGCAGTATTTT. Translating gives CASSLGTNTDTQYF.

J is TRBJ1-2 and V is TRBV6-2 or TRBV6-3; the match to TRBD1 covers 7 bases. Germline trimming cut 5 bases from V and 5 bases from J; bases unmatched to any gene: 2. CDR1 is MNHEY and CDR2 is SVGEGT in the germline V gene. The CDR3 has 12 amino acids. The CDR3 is CASSQTGYGYTF. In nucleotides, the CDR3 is TGTGCCAGCAGTCAGACAGGGTATGGCTACACCTTC.

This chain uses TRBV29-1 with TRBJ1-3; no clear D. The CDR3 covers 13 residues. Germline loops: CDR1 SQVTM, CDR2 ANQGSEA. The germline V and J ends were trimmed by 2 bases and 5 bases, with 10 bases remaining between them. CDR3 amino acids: CSVEWQERNTIYF. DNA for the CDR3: TGCAGCGTTGAATGGCAGGAAAGAAACACCATATATTTT.

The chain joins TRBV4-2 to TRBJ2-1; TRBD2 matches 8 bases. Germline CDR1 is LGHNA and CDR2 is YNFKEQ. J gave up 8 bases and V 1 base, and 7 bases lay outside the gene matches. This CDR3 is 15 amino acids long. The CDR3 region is CASSQGGLDSYEQFF. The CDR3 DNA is TGTGCCAGCAGCCAAGGGGGACTAGATAGTTATGAGCAGTTCTTC.

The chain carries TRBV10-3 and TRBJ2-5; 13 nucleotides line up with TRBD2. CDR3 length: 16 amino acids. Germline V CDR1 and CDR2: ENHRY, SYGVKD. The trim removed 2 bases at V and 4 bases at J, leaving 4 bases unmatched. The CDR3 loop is CAISEHTSGGGETQYF. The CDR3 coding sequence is TGTGCCATCAGTGAGCATACTAGCGGGGGGGGAGAGACCCAGTACTTC.

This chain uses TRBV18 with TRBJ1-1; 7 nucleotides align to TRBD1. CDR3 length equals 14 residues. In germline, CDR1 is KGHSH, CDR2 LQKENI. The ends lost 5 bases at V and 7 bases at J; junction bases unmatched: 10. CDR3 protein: CASSKSRDSLEAFF. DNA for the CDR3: TGTGCCAGCTCAAAGTCCCGGGACAGTCTTGAAGCTTTCTTT.

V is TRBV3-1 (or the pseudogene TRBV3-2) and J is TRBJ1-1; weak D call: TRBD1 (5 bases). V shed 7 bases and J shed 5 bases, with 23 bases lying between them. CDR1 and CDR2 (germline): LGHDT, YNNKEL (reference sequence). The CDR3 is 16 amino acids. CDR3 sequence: CASTKTRGGWSTEAFF. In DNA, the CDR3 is TGTGCCAGCACCAAGACGCGGGGGGGGTGGTCGACTGAAGCTTTCTTT.

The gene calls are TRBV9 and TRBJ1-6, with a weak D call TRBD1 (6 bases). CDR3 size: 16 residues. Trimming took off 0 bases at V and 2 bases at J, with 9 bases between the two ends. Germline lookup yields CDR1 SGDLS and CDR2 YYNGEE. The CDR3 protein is CASSVGDIPYNSPLHF. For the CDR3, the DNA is TGTGCCAGCAGCGTAGGGGACATACCCTATAATTCACCCCTCCACTTT.

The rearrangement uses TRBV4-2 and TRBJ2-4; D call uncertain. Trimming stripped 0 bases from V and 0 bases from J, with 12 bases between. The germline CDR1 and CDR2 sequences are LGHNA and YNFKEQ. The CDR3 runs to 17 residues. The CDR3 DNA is TGTGCCAGCAGCCAAGATAGCCTATTTCTAGCCAAAAACATTCAGTACTTC. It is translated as CASSQDSLFLAKNIQYF.

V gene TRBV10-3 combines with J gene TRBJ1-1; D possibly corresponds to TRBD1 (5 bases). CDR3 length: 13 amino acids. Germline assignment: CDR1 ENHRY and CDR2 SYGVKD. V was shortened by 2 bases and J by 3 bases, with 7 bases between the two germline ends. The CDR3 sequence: CAISETTDTEAFF. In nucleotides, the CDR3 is TGTGCCATCAGTGAGACGACAGACACTGAAGCTTTCTTT.

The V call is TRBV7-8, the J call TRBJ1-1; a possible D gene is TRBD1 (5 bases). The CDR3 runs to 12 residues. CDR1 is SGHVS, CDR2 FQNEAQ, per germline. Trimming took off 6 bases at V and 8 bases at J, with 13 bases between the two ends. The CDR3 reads CASRLDSSEAFF. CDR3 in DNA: TGTGCCAGCAGACTCGACAGTTCCGAAGCTTTCTTT.

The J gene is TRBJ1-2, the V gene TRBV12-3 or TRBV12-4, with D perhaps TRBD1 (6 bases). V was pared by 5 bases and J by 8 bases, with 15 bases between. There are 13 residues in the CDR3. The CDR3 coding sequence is TGTGCCAGCAGTACTCAGGGGAGCTACGGCTACACCTTC. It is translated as CASSTQGSYGYTF.